This T cell receptor beta chain was identified in a study of blood T cell repertoires in COVID-19. For the study at large: COVID-19 samples, acute and convalescent, were from the United States, Italy and Spain.

This clone was detected once. Per germline, CDR1 SQVTM and CDR2 ANQGSEA. V shed 6 bases and J shed 10 bases, with 15 bases lying between them. The CDR3 covers 11 residues. Under the authors' procedure: It was from reference gene primer amplification that nucleated cell counts were estimated. Produced via immunoSEQ multiplex PCR; TCRdb's table is partial and in-frame only. V and J calls and clone size are given by that table; D and trimming were obtained from the DNA. The table includes 200,000 to 250,000 clones, just under 85% detected once. The TCR comes from a man aged 40-49 years who had recovered from COVID-19. Source material: PBMCs or T cells enriched from blood (not recorded which). The chain recombines TRBV29-1 with TRBJ1-1; D remains ambiguous. This chain's CDR3 is CSVIQPVGAFF. The DNA for the CDR3 is TGCAGCGTAATACAGCCGGTCGGAGCTTTCTTT.